This T cell receptor beta chain was captured in a study of identical twins listed by TCRdb under 2016. In the study overall: To test whether fetal clonotypes persist, this study deep-sequenced TCR alpha and beta repertoires from monozygotic twins, from unrelated adults of various ages, and from cord blood. To rule out contamination, replicate twin experiments were performed at different times with different library preparation protocols.

Findings and caveats that apply to the study as a whole: Zero-insertion analyses could be partly confounded by invariant T cells such as MAIT and iNKT, although diverse VJ usage argued against such confounding for most clonotypes. Compared with coincidental sharing between unrelated individuals, an excess of low generation-probability sequences was observed among out-of-frame TCR alpha sequences shared between twins. Excess twin sharing in beta out-of-frame sequences was weaker because fewer shared sequences lowered the signal-to-noise ratio. Out-of-frame TCR alpha sharing in monozygotic twins was systematically underestimated by recombination models, whereas sharing between unrelated individuals was in agreement with the recombination models. Fewer insertions were carried by abundant cord blood beta clonotypes, a similar but weaker trend appeared in young adult naive repertoires, and no such trend appeared in memory repertoires. Because the same donors could not be followed over many years, the conclusions depended on cross-sectional statistical analysis.

Deletion took 11 bases off V and 0 bases off J, with a span of 22 bases between the germline ends. From its cysteine to its phenylalanine, the CDR3 spans 17 amino acids. Solely the CDR3 DNA is kept, with 51 bases framed from the first base. The germline V gene specifies MNHNS as CDR1 and SASEGT as CDR2. The library was made by 5' RACE. The reads were generated on an Illumina HiSeq 2000. A universal primer binding site was added through template switching, and the final cDNA carried a unique molecular identifier so that TCR cDNA molecules could be counted accurately. Specific primers in the conserved constant-segment region were used to synthesize first-strand cDNA for the TCR alpha and beta chains. Each cDNA library was double barcoded, with a SMART-Mk sample barcode plus Illumina barcodes, to control for contamination. TruSeq adapter sequences, together with Illumina sample barcodes, were added in two successive PCR steps. Sequencing of the TCR alpha and beta cDNA libraries was done on the Illumina HiSeq platform using custom primers. As for the authors' bioinformatics: MiGEC was used to process raw reads and extract unique molecular identifiers, and MiXCR was used to find CDR3 positions. Recombination models were inferred per individual with the repgenHMM and IGoR tools using an EM algorithm. The tcR package in R was used for shared clonotype analysis, with sharing normalized by the product of cloneset sizes. To study raw recombination without the effects of thymic and clonal selection, out-of-frame nonproductive sequences were analyzed. TCRdb took the public reads, trimmed them with fastp at Q25, ran MiXCR for clone calling and kept in-frame beta chains. Merged by CDR3 protein, the rows form single entries marked with the most common genes and DNA. The V and J calls were determined by TCRdb, not by the authors. This sample gives about 150,000 distinct CDR3 sequences in total; roughly 3.2% of them show up just once. Jointly, the top ten make up around 8% of the sample.

Every donor was a healthy Caucasian. Miltenyi CD45RO+ enrichment and human naive T-cell isolation kits were used to isolate memory (CD45RO+) and naive T cells from PBMC. This clonotype has ten or more counts. Its antigen specificity is not known. Nothing much larger sits one base from this clone, and base qualities are not available. The chain is made from TRBV6-1 and TRBJ2-2; the D call is tentative, TRBD1 or TRBD2, as each matches 6 bases. The TCR sequence derives from a man aged 18 to 29 in good health. The sequenced sample was memory T cells sorted from blood. The cell subset or site label, read with the paper, signifies: CD45RO+ enriched T cells. The CDR3 region has the sequence CAARRGLATTNTGELFF. The DNA sequence reads TGTGCCGCACGCCGGGGGCTGGCGACAACGAACACCGGGGAGCTGTTTTTT.